What follows are 14 T cell receptor beta chains derived from one specimen sequenced in a study of control samples from healthy donors and cancer patients. Sequencing used immunoSEQ multiplex PCR; TCRdb keeps in-frame clones, though not all of them. The table includes fewer than 200,000 clones, around nine tenths detected once. Sequenced material: blood. The receptors shown here come from a woman aged 25-40 years in good health.

This chain links TRBV9 with TRBJ2-3; D is perhaps TRBD2 (7 bases). CDR3 length: 15 amino acids. The V and J ends lost 0 bases and 2 bases respectively, with 10 bases between them. Looked up from germline, CDR1 is SGDLS and CDR2 is YYNGEE. For the CDR3, the DNA is TGTGCCAGCAGCGTAGGGGCGGGGGCCACAGATACGCAGTATTTT. Its protein is CASSVGAGATDTQYF.

The genes are TRBV3-1 (or the pseudogene TRBV3-2) and TRBJ1-2; a possible D gene is TRBD1 (6 bases). This CDR3 comprises 12 residues. Germline assignment: CDR1 LGHDT and CDR2 YNNKEL (reference sequence). V lost 3 bases and J lost 4, with 6 bases in between. The CDR3 nucleotides read TGTGCCAGCAGCCAGACAGGCTATGGCTACACCTTC. Its protein product is CASSQTGYGYTF.

The chain links TRBV10-3 to TRBJ2-7; D possibly uses TRBD1 or TRBD2 (5 bases each). This CDR3 spans 18 amino acids. Trimming removed 7 bases from V and 3 bases from J, with 28 bases in between. Germline V lookup: CDR1 ENHRY, CDR2 SYGVKD. The CDR3 DNA reads as TGTGCCATCAACCCGGGGCCAGTGCTGGCGGGTTTCAACTACGAGCAGTACTTC. As protein: CAINPGPVLAGFNYEQYF.

The CDR3 sequence: CAISESGGYEQYV. The CDR3 DNA reads as TGTGCCATCAGTGAGTCAGGGGGCTACGAGCAGTACGTC. The chain has TRBV10-3 and TRBJ2-7; possible D gene TRBD1, 6 bases. CDR3 length: 13 residues. V was trimmed by 0 bases and J by 3 bases, leaving 6 bases between them. Germline CDR1 reads ENHRY; CDR2 reads SYGVKD.

The V and J genes are TRBV7-8 and TRBJ1-4; a possible D gene is TRBD1 (5 bases). The CDR3 consists of 15 residues. The ends were cut back, 2 bases at V and 7 bases at J, with 14 bases in the middle. CDR1 and CDR2 from the germline V gene are SGHVS and FQNEAQ. The CDR3 region is CASSLWGVEGEKLFF. CDR3 nucleotides: TGTGCCAGCAGCTTATGGGGGGTAGAAGGTGAAAAACTGTTTTTT.

The V call is TRBV2, the J call TRBJ1-4; 12 positions agree with TRBD1. The V gene's germline CDR1 is SNHLY and CDR2 FYNNEI. The J segment lost 4 bases and the V segment lost 6 bases, leaving 12 bases of the junction unmatched. The CDR3 extends over 18 amino acids. Written as DNA, the CDR3 is TGTGCCAGCAGACGAGGGACAGGGGGCGTTCTTAGTAATGAAAAACTGTTTTTT. It codes for CASRRGTGGVLSNEKLFF. Full variable domain (missing parts from reference TRBV2 and TRBJ1-4): EPEVTQTPSHQVTQMGQEVILRCVPISNHLYFYWYRQILGQKVEFLVSFYNNEISEKSEIFDDQFSVERPDGSNFTLKIRSTKLEDSAMYFCASRRGTGGVLSNEKLFFGSGTQLSVL.

The V and J genes are TRBV24-1 and TRBJ1-2; no firm D call. Germline V CDR1 and CDR2: KGHDR, SFDVKD. With 5 bases removed from V and 4 bases from J, the gap between germline ends came to 7 bases. The length of the CDR3 is 12 residues. The CDR3 region is CATSVSGYGYTF. The DNA of the CDR3 is TGTGCCACCAGTGTTTCGGGCTATGGCTACACCTTC.

The chain combines TRBV3-1 (or the pseudogene TRBV3-2) with TRBJ2-5; D not certain. V lost 0 bases to trimming and J lost 4 bases, with 15 bases between them. The V gene's germline CDR1 is LGHDT and CDR2 YNNKEL (reference sequence). The CDR3 totals 16 residues. The CDR3 loop is CASSQEELTEIETQYF. The CDR3 nucleotides are TGTGCCAGCAGCCAAGAGGAACTGACGGAAATAGAGACCCAGTACTTC.

This clone was counted a few times. The chain employs TRBV6-5 and TRBJ1-5; 7 bases line up with TRBD1. After removal of 6 bases from V and 8 bases from J, the junction contained 10 bases not matched to a gene. CDR3 size: 14 residues. Germline-derived CDR1 and CDR2 are MNHEY and SVGAGI. The CDR3 DNA follows: TGTGCCAGCAGCACCATGGACAGGCTGGAGCCCCAGCATTTT. Encoded protein: CASSTMDRLEPQHF.

J is TRBJ1-2 and V is TRBV18; D gene unclear. Germline V gene sequence: CDR1 KGHSH, CDR2 LQKENI. V lost 0 bases, J lost 4 bases, and 15 bases lay in between. This CDR3 contains 16 residues. CDR3 residues: CASSPPTDQGLYGYTF. The CDR3 DNA reads as TGTGCCAGCTCACCACCGACCGACCAAGGGCTCTATGGCTACACCTTC.

The rearrangement joins TRBV5-6 to TRBJ2-3, with D hard to call. The CDR3 length is 14 residues. Germline V gene sequence: CDR1 SGHDT, CDR2 YYEEEE. The ends were cut back, 2 bases at V and 4 bases at J, with 11 bases in the middle. CDR3 bases: TGTGCCAGCAGCTTTTATTCAGGACCAGATACGCAGTATTTT. This codes for CASSFYSGPDTQYF.

The chain joins TRBV6-1 to TRBJ1-2, with TRBD1 matching over 7 bases. CDR1 and CDR2 from the germline V gene are MNHNS and SASEGT. The CDR3 length is 16 residues. The junction had 11 bases not matched to a gene; V was cut back by 4 bases and J by 3 bases. CDR3: CASSVRQGLFDYGYTF. DNA of the CDR3: TGTGCCAGCAGTGTAAGACAGGGCCTATTTGACTATGGCTACACCTTC.

V and J are TRBV2 and TRBJ2-1, with 8 bases identical to TRBD2. V lost 8 bases and J lost 7; bases outside the gene matches: 10. The length of the CDR3 is 14 residues. Germline V gene data show CDR1 as SNHLY and CDR2 as FYNNEI. The CDR3 spells CASHVGGGPNEQFF. In DNA, the CDR3 is TGTGCCAGCCATGTGGGCGGGGGGCCGAATGAGCAGTTCTTC.

This sequence joins TRBV6-5 and TRBJ2-2; D is uncertain. Germline V gene lookup returns CDR1 MNHEY and CDR2 SVGAGI. The length of the CDR3 is 14 residues. V lost 2 bases to trimming and J lost 5 bases, with 9 bases between them. The CDR3 sequence: CASSYIPETGELFF. The CDR3 nucleotides read TGTGCCAGCAGTTACATCCCGGAAACCGGGGAGCTGTTTTTT.